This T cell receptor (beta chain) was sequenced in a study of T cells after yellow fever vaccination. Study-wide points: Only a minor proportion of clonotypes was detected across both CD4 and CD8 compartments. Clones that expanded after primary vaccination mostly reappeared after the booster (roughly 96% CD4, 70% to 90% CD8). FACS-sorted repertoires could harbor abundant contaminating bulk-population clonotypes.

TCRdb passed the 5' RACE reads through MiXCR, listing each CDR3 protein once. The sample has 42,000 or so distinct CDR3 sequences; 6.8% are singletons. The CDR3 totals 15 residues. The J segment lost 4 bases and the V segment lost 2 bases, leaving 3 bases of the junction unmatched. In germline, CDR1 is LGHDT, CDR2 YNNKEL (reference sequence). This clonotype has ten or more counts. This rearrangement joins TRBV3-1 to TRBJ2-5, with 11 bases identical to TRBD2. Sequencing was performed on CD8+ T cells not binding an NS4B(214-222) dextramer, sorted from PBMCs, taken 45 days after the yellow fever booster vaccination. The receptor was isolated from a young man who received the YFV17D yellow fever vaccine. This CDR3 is CASSQTSGSGETQYF. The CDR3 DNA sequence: TGTGCCAGCAGCCAAACTAGCGGGAGTGGAGAGACCCAGTACTTC.